This TCR beta chain was identified during a study of T-cell reconstitution after alpha-beta-depleted transplantation in children. Germline V gene sequence: CDR1 SGHVS, CDR2 FNYEAQ. The ends were cut back, 5 bases at V and 2 bases at J, with 12 bases in the middle. This CDR3 is built from 14 residues. This clonotype was found many times. The TCRbeta library incorporated unique molecular identifiers. TCRdb re-analysed the PCR reads in MiXCR, keeping a single row per CDR3 protein. The profile covers a few hundred thousand distinct CDR3 sequences, with roughly a tenth appearing a single time and 5.1% taken by the ten largest.

The sequences come from PBMCs from the stem cell graft donor, collected from the stem cell graft. This sequence was found in a human donor who donated a stem cell graft to a child with SCID. This chain joins TRBV7-6 and TRBJ2-5, with D possibly TRBD1 on 6 matching bases. The CDR3 nucleotides are TGTGCCAGCAGCCGGAACAGGGATCAAGAGACCCAGTACTTC. Protein: CASSRNRDQETQYF.